Presented here are 11 T cell receptor beta chains from one specimen sequenced in a study of blood T cell repertoires in COVID-19 (dated by TCRdb to about 2020). To prepare the library, the immunoSEQ multiplex PCR assay was applied. TCRdb re-hosts the immuneACCESS table, in-frame sequences only. Its copies lack some clones; in the studies checked, an unresolved V gene accounts for under half of them, and the cause for the rest is not known. In this sample the table shows approximately 230,000 clones, almost 85% of which occur a single time. Of the sample, 15% falls within the top ten clones. The specimen sequenced was PBMCs or T cells enriched from blood (not recorded which). All receptors derive from a man between 40 and 49 years old who had recovered from COVID-19.

The chain joins TRBV7-9 to TRBJ1-5; a possible D gene is TRBD1 (5 bases). Germline V CDR1 and CDR2: SEHNR, FQNEAQ (reference sequence). Trimming left V 2 bases short and J 4 bases short, with 18 bases between. The CDR3 covers 17 residues. CDR3 residues: CASSLSEGRVLNQPQHF. CDR3 nucleotides: TGTGCCAGCAGCTTAAGTGAGGGGAGGGTTCTTAATCAGCCCCAGCATTTT.

V usage is TRBV27 and J usage is TRBJ2-7; TRBD2 aligns across 9 bases. V shed 6 bases, J shed 2 bases, and the junction held 5 bases outside the gene matches. The CDR3 has 14 amino acids. Germline loops: CDR1 MNHEY, CDR2 SMNVEV (reference sequence). The CDR3 spells CASSRLAAPYEQYF. In nucleotides, the CDR3 is TGTGCCAGCAGCAGACTAGCGGCGCCCTACGAGCAGTACTTC.

Notes on this clone: This specimen includes other DNA sequences encoding the same CDR3. The gene calls are TRBV20-1 and TRBJ2-7; D not resolved. This CDR3 has 11 residues. Germline CDR1 and CDR2: DFQATT and SNEGSKA (reference sequence). Deletions cut 3 bases from V and 7 bases from J, with 10 bases between. This CDR3 reads CSASPGDEQYF. The CDR3 bases are TGCAGTGCTAGCCCGGGTGATGAGCAGTACTTC.

The chain carries TRBV12-3 or TRBV12-4 and TRBJ1-5; D is unresolved. The ends were cut back, 2 bases at V and 5 bases at J, with 7 bases in the middle. The CDR3 is made up of 13 amino acids. CDR3 DNA: TGTGCCAGCAGTTTACAGAGGGATCAGCCCCAGCATTTT. Protein product: CASSLQRDQPQHF.

The genes are TRBV6-2 or TRBV6-3 and TRBJ2-7; 10 bases are a match to TRBD1. Germline V gene sequence: CDR1 MNHEY, CDR2 SVGEGT. The CDR3 length is 13 residues. Trimming at V came to 5 bases and at J to 5 bases, leaving 3 bases not matched to a gene. CDR3 sequence reads: CASSRDRGHEQYF. CDR3 DNA: TGTGCCAGCAGTAGGGACAGGGGCCACGAGCAGTACTTC.

The chain carries TRBV7-3 and TRBJ1-1; TRBD1 matches 9 bases. The CDR3 sequence is 13 residues long. Germline V gives CDR1 SGHTA, CDR2 FQGTGA. Germline trimming cut 5 bases from V and 11 bases from J; bases unmatched to any gene: 9. For the CDR3, the DNA is TGTGCCAGCAGCACCACCGGGACAGGGAGGGCTTTCTTT. Translating it yields CASSTTGTGRAFF.

V gene TRBV5-1 combines with J gene TRBJ1-1; the D gene is possibly TRBD1 (6 bases). The germline CDR1 and CDR2 sequences are SGHRS and YFSETQ. The CDR3 has 15 amino acids. The V end lost 4 bases, the J end lost 1 base, and 14 bases lay between the germline ends. Here the CDR3 DNA reads TGCGCCAGCAGCCTCCAGGACAGAGAGAACACTGAAGCTTTCTTT. Translation gives CASSLQDRENTEAFF.

This chain connects TRBV25-1 to TRBJ1-6; D might be TRBD1 (6 bases). The CDR3 covers 13 residues. The V gene lost 7 bases and the J gene lost 9 bases, with 13 bases spanning the gap. The germline CDR1 and CDR2 sequences are MGHDK and SYGVNS. Written as DNA, the CDR3 is TGTGCCAGCACTCAGGGGCCACCTTCACCCCTCCACTTT. Translating it yields CASTQGPPSPLHF. The full variable domain, completed using reference TRBV25-1 and TRBJ1-6, is EADIYQTPRYLVIGTGKKITLECSQTMGHDKMYWYQQDPGMELHLIHYSYGVNSTEKGDLSSESTVSRIRTEHFPLTLESARPSHTSQYLCASTQGPPSPLHFGNGTRLTVT.

V and J are TRBV28 and TRBJ2-1, with 11 bases lining up with TRBD2. Trimming took 10 bases from V and 4 from J; bases not matched to a gene: 12. In germline, CDR1 is MDHEN, CDR2 SYDVKM. The CDR3 length is 16 residues. CDR3 protein: CATGGSGGANYNEQFF. The CDR3 DNA follows: TGTGCCACCGGGGGTAGCGGGGGGGCAAATTACAATGAGCAGTTCTTC.

The J gene is TRBJ2-1, the V gene TRBV29-1; D might be TRBD2 (5 bases). V lost 4 bases, J lost 6 bases, and 16 bases lay in between. The CDR3 totals 14 residues. Looked up from germline, CDR1 is SQVTM and CDR2 is ANQGSEA. CDR3 DNA: TGCAGCGTTGGGGGAGCCTACATGGGCAATGAGCAGTTCTTC. This gives the protein CSVGGAYMGNEQFF.

The chain carries TRBV13 and TRBJ2-3, with TRBD1 identical over 8 bases. V lost 5 bases, J lost 0 bases, and 4 bases stayed unmatched. CDR1 and CDR2 from the germline V gene are PRHDT and FYEKMQ (reference sequence). The CDR3 spans 15 residues. DNA of the CDR3: TGTGCCAGCAGCCTCAGGGGGCCTAGCACAGATACGCAGTATTTT. As protein: CASSLRGPSTDTQYF.